The source of this T cell receptor (beta chain) is a study of blood T cell repertoires in COVID-19. Across the whole study: Sources were T cells, B-cell-depleted T cells, or PBMCs; the material itself was cDNA or gDNA.

Germline loops: CDR1 SGHVS, CDR2 FQNEAQ. With 5 bases removed from V and 1 base from J, the gap between germline ends came to 14 bases. The CDR3 has 15 residues. Clones were read by immunoSEQ multiplex PCR, and TCRdb kept only the in-frame ones, dropping some. The table has roughly 380,000 clones, around 91% seen once; the top ten hold around 1.5%. Seattle-derived patients entered the study during active infection and were followed longitudinally. The receptor was derived from a woman in her thirties or forties with COVID-19, enrolled during active disease. The rearrangement joins TRBV7-8 to TRBJ1-1, with a possible D match to TRBD1 (6 bases). Sequenced sample: peripheral blood. CDR3 residues: CASSPQGRGNTEAFF. The DNA of the CDR3 is TGTGCCAGCAGCCCCCAAGGCAGGGGGAACACTGAAGCTTTCTTT.